This entry features one T cell receptor beta chain sequence. The data stem from a study of CD8 T cells in Susac syndrome. It was treatment-naive patients with stable or active relapsing-remitting disease who made up the multiple sclerosis controls. Trimming removed 5 bases at V and 1 base at J, with 14 bases between. In germline, CDR1 is SGHTA, CDR2 FQGNSA. The CDR3 spans 15 residues. The RNA, about 0.5 to 1 ug, was put through reverse transcription using random hexamers. TCRdb fed the immunoSEQ multiplex PCR reads into MiXCR, producing one record per CDR3 protein. The sample holds about 430,000 distinct CDR3 sequences; 75% to 90% are singletons and the top ten take around 0.12%.

Sequencing input: CD8+ T cells from PBMCs. J is TRBJ1-1 and V is TRBV7-2; no firm D call. This receptor was obtained from a human donor with multiple sclerosis. CDR3 sequence: CASSQWEKKNTEAFF. CDR3 nucleotides: TGTGCCAGCAGCCAATGGGAGAAAAAGAACACTGAAGCTTTCTTT.